Presented here are 14 T cell receptor beta chains from one specimen sequenced in a study of T cells in localized non-small cell lung cancer. The repertoire was sequenced with immunoSEQ multiplex PCR; TCRdb's copy has only in-frame clones and lacks some. Altogether roughly 48,000 clones are present, approximately 77% being singletons, with the ten largest covering approximately 16%. Sequencing was performed on peripheral blood, taken before any cancer treatment. The receptors originated from a man between 40 and 69 years old with stage I squamous cell lung carcinoma.

This clone was detected a few times. The rearrangement joins TRBV4-3 to TRBJ1-5; D not resolved. This CDR3 has 13 residues. Germline values: CDR1 LGHNA, CDR2 YSLEER. Trimming stripped 7 bases from V and 5 bases from J, with 12 bases between. CDR3 sequence reads: CASTLKGDQPQHF. In nucleotides, the CDR3 is TGCGCCAGCACCCTAAAGGGAGATCAGCCCCAGCATTTT.

The V call is TRBV30, the J call TRBJ1-4; 9 bases fit TRBD1. Per the germline V gene, CDR1 is GTSNPN and CDR2 is SVGIG (reference sequence). The V and J ends lost 4 bases and 8 bases, in that order; junction bases with no gene match: 8. The CDR3 runs 14 residues. The DNA of the CDR3 is TGTGCCTGGACAAGATTCGGACAGGGGGAAAAACTGTTTTTT. It yields the protein CAWTRFGQGEKLFF.

This clone was counted a single time. V and J are TRBV11-2 and TRBJ1-2; 9 bases are shared with TRBD1. V trimming: 5 bases; J trimming: 2 bases; junction bases outside the gene matches: 18. CDR1 SGHAT and CDR2 FQNNGV come from the germline V gene. The CDR3 extends over 19 amino acids. DNA of the CDR3: TGTGCCAGCAGCCCACCTCCAGGGACAGGGTCGGCCTCGAACTATGGCTACACCTTC. This codes for CASSPPPGTGSASNYGYTF.

The chain couples TRBV5-1 to TRBJ1-2; tentatively, D is TRBD1 (5 bases). V was clipped by 4 bases and J by 5 bases, with 15 bases between them. Germline V gene sequence: CDR1 SGHRS, CDR2 YFSETQ. This CDR3 has 14 amino acids. The CDR3 here is CASSVGEAPYGYTF. CDR3 DNA: TGCGCCAGCAGCGTGGGGGAAGCCCCTTATGGCTACACCTTC.

The V gene is TRBV30, the J gene TRBJ2-1; D is undetermined. The CDR3 contains 11 residues. V was trimmed by 1 base and J by 4 bases, leaving 2 bases between them. The germline V gene encodes CDR1 GTSNPN and CDR2 SVGIG (reference sequence). DNA for the CDR3: TGTGCCTGGAGTGGGTACAATGAGCAGTTCTTC. It encodes CAWSGYNEQFF.

The chain employs TRBV19 and TRBJ2-1; 8 bases agree with TRBD2. Unmatched junction bases numbered 11, after V lost 6 bases and J lost 7 bases. The CDR3 has 15 amino acids. CDR1 is LNHDA, CDR2 SQIVND, per germline (reference sequence). The CDR3 region is CASRSRFGGGNEQFF. The CDR3 DNA reads TGTGCCAGTAGGTCCCGCTTCGGGGGGGGGAATGAGCAGTTCTTC.

The chain is built from TRBV18 and TRBJ1-1; no definite D call. Germline values: CDR1 KGHSH, CDR2 LQKENI. The CDR3 extends over 15 amino acids. Trimming removed 2 bases at V and 3 bases at J, with 13 bases between. This CDR3 is CASSPSSGIDTEAFF. CDR3 DNA: TGTGCCAGCTCACCAAGTTCTGGGATAGACACTGAAGCTTTCTTT.

This clone was seen once. This sequence joins TRBV6-5 and TRBJ2-6; tentatively, D is TRBD2 (7 bases). The CDR3 contains 13 residues. V was clipped by 6 bases and J by 12 bases, with 15 bases between them. Per germline, CDR1 MNHEY and CDR2 SVGAGI. The CDR3 is CASRVGGGIVLTF. CDR3 bases: TGTGCCAGCAGGGTGGGCGGGGGCATCGTCCTGACTTTC.

The chain couples TRBV5-1 to TRBJ2-3, with 15 bases aligning to TRBD2. Germline V lookup: CDR1 SGHRS, CDR2 YFSETQ. The CDR3 sequence is 17 residues long. Trimming removed 5 bases from V and 5 bases from J; junction bases left unmatched: 9. The CDR3 DNA follows: TGCGCCAGCAGGACCGGGACTAGCGGGGGGTCGGTAGATACGCAGTATTTT. Its protein is CASRTGTSGGSVDTQYF.

V and J are TRBV11-2 and TRBJ2-3; D gene uncertain. V lost 1 base, J lost 2 bases, and 13 bases lay in between. CDR1 and CDR2 (germline): SGHAT, FQNNGV. The CDR3 consists of 16 residues. The CDR3 loop reads CASSLGVSTITDTQYF. As DNA, the CDR3 is TGTGCCAGCAGCTTAGGGGTTTCCACCATCACAGATACGCAGTATTTT.

The rearrangement joins TRBV29-1 to TRBJ2-5; unclear D gene. Trimming stripped 7 bases from V and 5 bases from J, with 11 bases between. CDR3 length: 11 residues. Germline assignment: CDR1 SQVTM and CDR2 ANQGSEA. CDR3 coding DNA: TGCAGCGCCCGTCGTCTGGAGACCCAGTACTTC. This codes for CSARRLETQYF.

J is TRBJ1-3 and V is TRBV30; D not resolved. Trimming shortened V by 4 bases and J by 0 bases, and 16 bases separated the two germline ends. Per the germline V gene, CDR1 is GTSNPN and CDR2 is SVGIG (reference sequence). This CDR3 has 16 amino acids. As DNA, the CDR3 is TGTGCCTGGACGGAGGCAGGAGCACCCTCTGGAAACACCATATATTTT. Translation: CAWTEAGAPSGNTIYF.

The chain has TRBV21-1 and TRBJ2-5; the table names TRBD2, a call not compared with the DNA. TRBV21-1 is reported as a pseudogene. This CDR3 spans 13 amino acids. CDR3 sequence: CASSKVREETQYF. The CDR3 nucleotides are TGTGCCAGCAGCAAAGTAAGGGAGGAGACCCAGTACTTC.

V usage is TRBV7-9 and J usage is TRBJ1-6, with D hard to call. The CDR3 loop spans 16 amino acids. CDR1 is SEHNR, CDR2 FQNEAQ, per germline (reference sequence). Trimming removed 1 base from V and 0 bases from J, with 7 bases in between. The CDR3 sequence is CASSLEVSSYNSPLHF. Here the CDR3 DNA reads TGTGCCAGCAGCTTAGAAGTGAGCTCCTATAATTCACCCCTCCACTTT.